This T cell receptor (beta chain) was profiled in a study of T-cell reconstitution after alpha-beta-depleted transplantation in children. In its sample, this clonotype was seen many times. What it binds is not known. The junction does not match germline at one end; this may be a read error. General study findings and limits: After one year, T-cell counts and TCRbeta diversity mostly came from new T cells.

Unique molecular identifiers tagged the TCRbeta library. TCRdb recomputed calls from the PCR reads with MiXCR, one row per CDR3 protein. The sample has approximately 230,000 distinct CDR3 sequences, about 25% seen once; the top ten hold around 2.5%. CDR1 SQVTM and CDR2 ANQGSEA come from the germline V gene. This CDR3 contains 18 residues. The chain links TRBV29-1 to TRBJ2-3; D possibly matches TRBD1 or TRBD2 (6 bases each). The specimen was PBMCs, collected before TCRalphabeta/CD19-depleted stem cell transplant. The receptor was derived from a girl aged 2-10 years with Fanconi anemia, due to receive a stem cell transplant. The CDR3 nucleotides are TGCAGCGTAGAAGGGGTTAGCGCGGGACACTACAGCACAGATACGCAGTATTTT. The encoded protein is CSVEGVSAGHYSTDTQYF.